These T cell receptor beta chains were read from a single sample in a study of T cells expressing NK-cell markers. TCRdb re-called the 5' RACE reads; one entry per CDR3 protein, DNA not given. This sample's clone table lists some 150,000 distinct CDR3 sequences. The sequenced sample was blood T cells: a sorted CD56 or NKG2C T cell subset, CD4+ or CD8+ T cells, or bulk PBMC T cells (not recorded which). All receptors come from a man in his late teens or twenties in good health. The CDR3 runs from the conserved cysteine through the conserved F or W.

>TRBJ2-1|TRBV6-5
CATSGTRHINEQFF
>TRBJ1-1|TRBV11-2
CASSLGKAGATEAFF
>TRBJ1-1|TRBV5-4
CASSSVGGMNTEAFF
>TRBJ2-4|TRBV4-2
CASSLIADREAKNIQYF
>TRBJ2-1|TRBV29-1
CTTTESLNEQFF
>TRBJ1-4|TRBV20-1
CSARWRGANEKLFF
>TRBJ1-3|TRBV15
CATSRSRGAGNTIYF
>TRBJ1-5|TRBV4-3
CASSQARGSNQPQHF
>TRBJ2-1|TRBV3-1
CASSQDPLAGGNNEQFF
>TRBJ2-5|TRBV12-3/TRBV12-4
CASSPRGEETQYF
>TRBJ2-5|TRBV12-3/TRBV12-4
CASSHHRGQGGETQYF
>TRBJ2-1|TRBV20-1
CSAPRRTGPYNEQFF
>TRBJ2-2|TRBV29-1
CSVSSGANTGELFF
>TRBJ2-1|TRBV12-5
CASGSAGLGSYNEQFF
>TRBJ2-2|TRBV6-5
CASSYSPGGRVTGELFF
>TRBJ2-1|TRBV29-1
CSVEGPSGSSYNEQFF
>TRBJ2-3|TRBV7-8
CASSLGLAGADTQYF
>TRBJ1-1|TRBV7-8
CASSPGLVNTEAFF
>TRBJ2-1|TRBV6-6
CASSHQGYNEQFF
>TRBJ2-1|TRBV14
CASSRGSTNEQFF